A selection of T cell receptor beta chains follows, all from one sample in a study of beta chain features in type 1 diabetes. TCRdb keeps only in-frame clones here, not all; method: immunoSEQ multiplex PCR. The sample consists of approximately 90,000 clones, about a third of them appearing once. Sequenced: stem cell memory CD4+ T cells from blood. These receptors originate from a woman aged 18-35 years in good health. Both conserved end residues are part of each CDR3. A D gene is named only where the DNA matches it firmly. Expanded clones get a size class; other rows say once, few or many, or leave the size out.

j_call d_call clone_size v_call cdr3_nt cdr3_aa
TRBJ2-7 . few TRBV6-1 TGTGCCAGCAGGGTGACATTCGCCTACGAGCAGTACTTC CASRVTFAYEQYF
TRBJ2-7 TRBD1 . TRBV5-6 TGTGCCAGCAGCTTAGGGACAGGGGGCGTGGGAATCGAGCAGTACTTC CASSLGTGGVGIEQYF
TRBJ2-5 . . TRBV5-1 TGCGCCAGCAGCCCCACAGGGTCCGAGACCCAGTACTTC CASSPTGSETQYF
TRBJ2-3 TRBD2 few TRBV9 TGTGCCAGCAGCTTAGGACTAGCTAGCACAGATACGCAGTATTTT CASSLGLASTDTQYF
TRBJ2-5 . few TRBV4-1 TGCGCCAGCAGGGATGAGGGGGGGGGAAGTACCCAGTACTTC CASRDEGGGSTQYF
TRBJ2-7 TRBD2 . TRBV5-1 TGCGCCAGCAGCAATCTAGCGGGATCGAGCTCCTACGAGCAGTACTTC CASSNLAGSSSYEQYF
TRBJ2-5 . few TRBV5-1 TGCGCCAGCAGCCCCTTGGCCCAAGTCAGGGAGACCCAGTACTTC CASSPLAQVRETQYF
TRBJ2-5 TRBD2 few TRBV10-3 TGTGCCATCAGCCCTAATATAGCGGGGGGACAAGAGACCCAGTACTTC CAISPNIAGGQETQYF
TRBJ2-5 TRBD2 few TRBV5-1 TGCGCGACTGGGGCTAGCGGCTCACAGTCGGCCCAGTACTTC CATGASGSQSAQYF
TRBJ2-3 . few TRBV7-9 TGTGCCAGCAGCTCCCCTTGGGAGGGCACAGATACGCAGTATTTT CASSSPWEGTDTQYF
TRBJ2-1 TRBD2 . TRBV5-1 TGCGCCAGCAGCTTGGTTGGTGAAGCGGGGGTGTCCCGCAATGAGCAGTTCTTC CASSLVGEAGVSRNEQFF
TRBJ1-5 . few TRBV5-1 TGCGCCAGCAGCCCAACAGACAGTAGCAATCAGCCCCAGCATTTT CASSPTDSSNQPQHF
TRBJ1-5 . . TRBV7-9 TGTGCCAGCCAAGCGGGCAATCAGCCCCAGCATTTT CASQAGNQPQHF
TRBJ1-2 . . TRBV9 TGTGCCAGCAGCGCCCGGGACATTCGGCCCTGGGGGGGCTACACCTTC CASSARDIRPWGGYTF
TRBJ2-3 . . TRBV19 TGTGCCAGTAGTCCCTGGGCGGGGCTCTCGCAGTATTTT CASSPWAGLSQYF
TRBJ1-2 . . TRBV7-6 TGTGCCAGCACCCCCCCGGGGGGGAATGGCTACACCTTC CASTPPGGNGYTF
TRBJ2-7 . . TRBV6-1 TGTGCCAGCAGTGAAGCGCAAGGAGGGAGCCCCGTCTCCTACGAGCAGTACTTC CASSEAQGGSPVSYEQYF
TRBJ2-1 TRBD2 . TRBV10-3 TGTGCCATAAGCCCATTGACTAGCGGGGGGGCAGCTGAGCAGTTCTTC CAISPLTSGGAAEQFF
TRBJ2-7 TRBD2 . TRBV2 TGTGCCAGCAGTGAAGCGATGAGCGGGAGTGGATACTTC CASSEAMSGSGYF
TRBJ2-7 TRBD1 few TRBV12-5 TGTGCTAGTGGTTTGGTACAGGGGGACGTAGACTACGAGCAGTACTTC CASGLVQGDVDYEQYF
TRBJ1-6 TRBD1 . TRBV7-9 TGTGCCAGCAACCGGGACGCGGACAGGGGTTCACCCCTCCACTTT CASNRDADRGSPLHF
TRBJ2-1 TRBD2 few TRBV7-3 TGTGCCAGCAGCTCCAGCGGGGGGGCCTTCAATGAGCAGTTCTTC CASSSSGGAFNEQFF
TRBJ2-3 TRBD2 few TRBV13 TGTGCCATTCCCGGGAGGGGTACAGATACGCAGTATTTT CAIPGRGTDTQYF
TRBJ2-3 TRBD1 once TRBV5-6 TGTGCCAGCAGCCTTGGACAGGCCACAGATACGCAGTATTTT CASSLGQATDTQYF
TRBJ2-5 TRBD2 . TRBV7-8 TGTGCCAGCAGCCTCCGACTAGCGGCGTTCCAAGAGACCCAGTACTTC CASSLRLAAFQETQYF
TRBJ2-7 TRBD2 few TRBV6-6 TGTGCCAGCAGTCCCCAGCGGGAGGGCTCCTACGAGCAGTACTTC CASSPQREGSYEQYF
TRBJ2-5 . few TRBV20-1 TGCAGTGCTAGAGTCGGGGAGACCCAGTACTTC CSARVGETQYF
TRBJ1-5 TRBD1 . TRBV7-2 TGTGCCAGCAGCCCGAACTCCGGGACAGCTTTCAATCAGCCCCAGCATTTT CASSPNSGTAFNQPQHF
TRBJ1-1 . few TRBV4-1 TGCGCCAGCAGCCAAGATAGGCAGGGTGAAGCTTTCTTT CASSQDRQGEAFF
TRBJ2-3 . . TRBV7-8 TGTGCCAGCAGCCGCCCCCGAGGAGGTCCTATCACAGATACGCAGTATTTT CASSRPRGGPITDTQYF
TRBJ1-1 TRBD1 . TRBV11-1 TGTGCCAGCAGCCTCCGAGTCGGACAGGGGGTGAACACTGAAGCTTTCTTT CASSLRVGQGVNTEAFF
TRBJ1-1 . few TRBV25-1 TGTGCCAGCAGTGAATCCGGCAGGATGAACACTGAAGCTTTCTTT CASSESGRMNTEAFF
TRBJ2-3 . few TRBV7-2 TGTGCCAGCAGCCCCTCAGGCGGCGGGTCGACAGATACGCAGTATTTT CASSPSGGGSTDTQYF
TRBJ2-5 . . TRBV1 TGCACCAGCAGGGGACTAGCGGGGGGCGACAAAGAGACCCAGTACTTC CTSRGLAGGDKETQYF
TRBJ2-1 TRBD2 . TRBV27 TGTGCCAGCAGTTTACATAGGGGGACTAGTCTTATCTTC CASSLHRGTSLIF
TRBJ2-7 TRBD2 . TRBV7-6 TGTGCCAGCAGCGAACTAGCGGGATCCTACGAGCAGTACTTC CASSELAGSYEQYF
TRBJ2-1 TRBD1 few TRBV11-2 TGTGCCAGCACCTTGGACAGGGTGTCTTACAATGAGCAGTTCTTC CASTLDRVSYNEQFF
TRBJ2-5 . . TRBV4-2 TGTGCCAGCAGCCAACACCTTCGAGGACTTCAAGAGACCCAGTACTTC CASSQHLRGLQETQYF
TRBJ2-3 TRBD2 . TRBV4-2 TGTGCCAGCAGCCAAGAGACAACGACTAGCGGGGGGGATCCCACAGATACGCAGTATTTT CASSQETTTSGGDPTDTQYF
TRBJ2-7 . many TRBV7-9 TGTGCCAGCAGCCCGTACGGACAGATGTACGAGCAGTACTTC CASSPYGQMYEQYF
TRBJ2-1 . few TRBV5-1 TGCGCCAGCAGCTTGGGACAGGACAATGAGCAGTTCTTC CASSLGQDNEQFF
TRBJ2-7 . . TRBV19 TGTGCCAGTAGTATAAACGGGAACGAGCAGTACTTC CASSINGNEQYF
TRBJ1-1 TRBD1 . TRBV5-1 TGCGCCAGCAGCTTGGATTTGCTCAGGGGGCGAAAGGGCACTGAAGCTTTCTTT CASSLDLLRGRKGTEAFF
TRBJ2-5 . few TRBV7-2 TGTGCCAGCAGCTCCCCGCGAGAGACCCAGTACTTC CASSSPRETQYF
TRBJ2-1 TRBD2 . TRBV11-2 TGTGCCAGCAGCTTAGTCGAGGGACTAGTGAATGAGCAGTTCTTC CASSLVEGLVNEQFF
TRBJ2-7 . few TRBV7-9 TGTGCCAGCAGCTTCGGGGGAAGCGAGCAGTACTTC CASSFGGSEQYF
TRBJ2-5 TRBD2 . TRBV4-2 TGTGCCAGCAGCCAATGGACTAGCGGGAGCTCGGTCCAAGAGACCCAGTACTTC CASSQWTSGSSVQETQYF
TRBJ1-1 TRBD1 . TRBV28 TGTGCCAGCAGTTTACACAGGGGGACTGAAGCTTTCTTT CASSLHRGTEAFF
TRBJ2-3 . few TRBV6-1 TGTGCCAGCCGGGATCCTAGCACAGATACGCAGTATTTT CASRDPSTDTQYF